This T cell receptor (beta chain) was retrieved from a study of control samples from healthy donors and cancer patients. Germline CDR1 reads SGDLS; CDR2 reads YYNGEE. The V and J ends lost 4 bases and 4 bases respectively, with 11 bases between them. This CDR3 has 13 residues. The method was immunoSEQ multiplex PCR; TCRdb's version includes in-frame clones alone and lacks a portion of them. This table holds approximately 160,000 clones, 91% found once. The receptor was isolated from a woman in her thirties or forties in good health. J is TRBJ1-1 and V is TRBV9; D ambiguous. The sequenced sample consisted of blood. The CDR3 DNA sequence: TGTGCCAGCAGCCACCCCGGGTTCACTGAAGCTTTCTTT. It encodes CASSHPGFTEAFF.